Listed below are T cell receptor beta chains from one sample, sequenced in a study of blood T cell repertoires in COVID-19. Assay used: immunoSEQ multiplex PCR; TCRdb lists only in-frame clones, some missing. The table includes fewer than 200,000 clones, just under 90% detected once. Specimen: peripheral blood. These receptors were obtained from a woman between 65 and 79 years old with COVID-19, enrolled during active disease. Both conserved end residues are part of each CDR3. A D gene is named only where the DNA matches it firmly. The size field is filled for only some rows; it gives once, few, many or a size class.

>TRBV7-9|TRBD1|NA|TRBJ1-5
CASSLGTGGGNQPQHF
TGTGCCAGCAGCTTGGGGACAGGAGGGGGCAATCAGCCCCAGCATTTT
>TRBV4-3|NA|once|TRBJ2-1
CASSQSRAGLVNEQFF
TGCGCCAGCAGCCAGTCTAGGGCGGGACTGGTCAATGAGCAGTTCTTC
>TRBV27|NA|NA|TRBJ2-7
CASSLAGNQGYEQYF
TGTGCCAGCAGCCTTGCAGGGAATCAGGGCTACGAGCAGTACTTC
>TRBV19|NA|NA|TRBJ2-2
CASSLTSTGELFF
TGTGCCAGTAGTCTCACTAGCACCGGGGAGCTGTTTTTT
>TRBV6-5|NA|NA|TRBJ2-6
CASSPGLGANVLTF
TGTGCCAGCAGTCCGGGTCTTGGGGCCAACGTCCTGACTTTC
>TRBV5-1|TRBD1|NA|TRBJ2-7
CASSPLQGSSYEQYF
TGCGCCAGCAGCCCATTACAGGGGAGCTCCTACGAGCAGTACTTC
>TRBV3-1/TRBV3-2|NA|NA|TRBJ2-1
CASSHSGTYNEQFF
TGTGCCAGCAGCCATAGCGGTACCTACAATGAGCAGTTCTTC
>TRBV2|NA|NA|TRBJ1-4
CASSRVLEQEKLFF
TGTGCCAGCAGCAGGGTACTCGAGCAAGAAAAACTGTTTTTT
>TRBV18|TRBD1|NA|TRBJ1-1
CASSPLGQGATEAFF
TGTGCCAGCTCACCCCTCGGACAGGGGGCCACTGAAGCTTTCTTT
>TRBV24-1|TRBD1|NA|TRBJ1-5
CATSDSKTGGGQPQHF
TGTGCCACCAGTGATTCTAAAACAGGGGGCGGTCAGCCCCAGCATTTT
>TRBV10-3|TRBD1|NA|TRBJ1-2
CAISGTGNYTF
TGTGCCATCAGTGGGACAGGGAACTACACCTTC
>TRBV12-3/TRBV12-4|NA|NA|TRBJ2-3
CASKQGWADTQYF
TGTGCCAGTAAACAGGGTTGGGCAGATACGCAGTATTTT
>TRBV10-3|TRBD1|NA|TRBJ1-5
CANPQGASQPQHF
TGTGCCAACCCACAGGGGGCCAGTCAGCCCCAGCATTTT
>TRBV19|TRBD1|few|TRBJ1-6
CATAPSGTGGSPLHF
TGTGCCACCGCTCCCTCCGGGACAGGGGGTTCACCCCTCCACTTT
>TRBV28|TRBD2|once|TRBJ2-3
CASSQRLAADTQYF
TGTGCCAGCAGTCAGAGACTAGCCGCAGATACGCAGTATTTT
>TRBV5-8|TRBD1|NA|TRBJ1-3
CASSLDRAGNTIYF
TGTGCCAGCAGCTTAGACAGGGCTGGAAACACCATATATTTT
>TRBV14|NA|NA|TRBJ1-2
CASSQRSNYGYTF
TGTGCCAGCAGCCAACGGTCTAACTATGGCTACACCTTC
>TRBV18|TRBD1|NA|TRBJ2-2
CASSPRTGKIGELFF
TGTGCCAGCTCACCTCGGACAGGGAAGATCGGGGAGCTGTTTTTT
>TRBV4-1|TRBD2|NA|TRBJ2-2
CASSQGELAGAGELFF
TGCGCCAGCAGCCAAGGGGAGTTAGCGGGAGCCGGGGAGCTGTTTTTT
>TRBV6-5|TRBD2|NA|TRBJ2-7
CASRGTRKPQEQYF
TGTGCCAGCAGGGGGACTAGAAAGCCGCAAGAGCAGTACTTC
>TRBV29-1|NA|NA|TRBJ2-1
CSGGGNRGNEQFF
TGCAGCGGAGGGGGGAACAGGGGCAATGAGCAGTTCTTC
>TRBV11-3|TRBD1|NA|TRBJ1-2
CASSPGTGGGYTF
TGTGCCAGCAGCCCAGGGACAGGGGGCGGCTACACCTTC
>TRBV20-1|TRBD1|NA|TRBJ2-1
CSASLFGTGGREQFF
TGCAGTGCTAGTCTCTTTGGGACAGGGGGCCGTGAGCAGTTCTTC
>TRBV5-1|TRBD2|NA|TRBJ2-1
CASSSDSGRVVGEQFF
TGCGCCAGCAGCTCGGACAGCGGGAGGGTGGTCGGTGAGCAGTTCTTC
>TRBV18|TRBD2|NA|TRBJ2-1
CASSTSGASSYNEQFF
TGTGCCAGCTCGACTAGCGGGGCTAGCTCCTACAATGAGCAGTTCTTC
>TRBV11-3|TRBD2|NA|TRBJ2-1
CASSLDHPAGGLLYNEQFF
TGTGCCAGCAGCTTAGATCATCCAGCGGGAGGGCTATTGTACAATGAGCAGTTCTTC
>TRBV28|TRBD1|NA|TRBJ1-3
CASSLSGTGSPNTIYF
TGTGCCAGCAGTTTATCCGGGACAGGGTCTCCAAACACCATATATTTT
>TRBV4-2|NA|NA|TRBJ2-3
CASSQVSVTDTQYF
TGTGCCAGCAGCCAAGTATCGGTCACAGATACGCAGTATTTT
>TRBV5-1|NA|few|TRBJ2-5
CASSSVREVQETQYF
TGCGCCAGCAGCTCCGTTCGGGAAGTTCAAGAGACCCAGTACTTC
>TRBV7-9|TRBD2|NA|TRBJ2-1
CASSLVLAGRNEQFF
TGTGCCAGCAGCTTAGTTCTAGCGGGACGCAATGAGCAGTTCTTC